This section outlines one TCR beta chain sequence together with its context. The data stem from a study of blood T cell repertoires in COVID-19. Study as a whole: Material from acute and convalescent COVID-19 was sourced from the United States, Italy and Spain.

In Seattle, patients joined the study during active infection and were tracked longitudinally. The CDR3 totals 16 residues. The J segment lost 4 bases and the V segment lost 2 bases, leaving 6 bases of the junction unmatched. Germline CDR1 is MNHEY and CDR2 is SVGAGI. As originally analysed: Amplifying reference gene primers gave estimates of nucleated cell counts. Profiling relied on immunoSEQ multiplex PCR, and the TCRdb table lists in-frame clones only, not all of them. V and J calls and clone size are those listed in that table; D and trimming were worked out from the DNA. The sample carries about 170,000 clones, around 82% recorded once.

The rearrangement joins TRBV6-5 to TRBJ1-4; TRBD1 aligns across 8 bases. Material for sequencing was peripheral blood. The clonotype was recovered from a woman aged 40-49 years with COVID-19, enrolled during active disease. The CDR3 nucleotides are TGTGCCAGCAGTTACGGACAGGGACTCTATAATGAAAAACTGTTTTTT. Translation gives CASSYGQGLYNEKLFF.